The clone carrying this T cell receptor (beta chain) was counted at least ten times. Antigen specificity is unknown. As for time point: longitudinal time-point 3. This record belongs to a study of neurological immune-mediated disorders. 5'RACE generated cDNA with 10-nucleotide random UMIs. Each CDR3 protein is one row after TCRdb ran MiXCR on the 5' RACE reads. The table records roughly 48,000 distinct CDR3 sequences, about an eighth of them present only once. Per the germline V gene, CDR1 is LGHNA and CDR2 is YSLEER. V lost 0 bases to trimming and J lost 0 bases, with 9 bases between them. This CDR3 comprises 16 residues. Findings and caveats of the study: It was HTLV-1-associated myelopathy that showed the most TCR clonal expansion, while multiple sclerosis showed the least, falling below healthy controls.

Sequenced input: PBMCs. This chain uses TRBV4-3 with TRBJ2-1; D ambiguous. The TCR was taken from a male donor with HTLV-1-associated myelopathy (HAM/TSP). Written as DNA, the CDR3 is TGCGCCAGCAGCCAAGAGTCCGGATTCTCCTACAATGAGCAGTTCTTC. This encodes CASSQESGFSYNEQFF.